This is a list of T cell receptor beta chains from one sample in a study of cytomegalovirus exposure and HLA in healthy donors. Produced via immunoSEQ multiplex PCR; TCRdb's table is partial and in-frame only. Seen here are more than 100,000 clones, roughly 15% observed once, and the top ten hold about 1.9%. Sequences were obtained from PBMCs. The receptors here all came from a woman in her late teens or twenties in good health and CMV-seronegative. CDR3s include the opening cysteine and the closing phenylalanine or tryptophan. Each record gives: clone size, V gene, D gene, J gene, CDR3 DNA, CDR3 protein. D genes are given only for firm matches. Expanded clones get a size class; other rows say once, few or many, or leave the size out.

clone_size: .; v_call: TRBV2; d_call: TRBD1; j_call: TRBJ2-1; cdr3_nt: TGTGCCAGCGGGGGGACAGGGGTCTACAATGAGCAGTTCTTC; cdr3_aa: CASGGTGVYNEQFF
clone_size: .; v_call: TRBV5-1; d_call: TRBD1; j_call: TRBJ1-4; cdr3_nt: TGCGCCAGCAGCTTGATGTCAGGGGGACGTGAAAAACTGTTTTTT; cdr3_aa: CASSLMSGGREKLFF
clone_size: .; v_call: TRBV28; d_call: TRBD1; j_call: TRBJ1-6; cdr3_nt: TGTGCCAGCAGCTCGGACAGGGTGACTCGGGTTTCACCCCTCCACTTT; cdr3_aa: CASSSDRVTRVSPLHF
clone_size: .; v_call: TRBV7-2; d_call: TRBD2; j_call: TRBJ2-3; cdr3_nt: TGTGCCAGCACCCCGGGGGGGCGGACCACAGATACGCAGTATTTT; cdr3_aa: CASTPGGRTTDTQYF
clone_size: .; v_call: TRBV19; d_call: .; j_call: TRBJ1-5; cdr3_nt: TGTGCCAGTAGTATCCAGGACAATCAGCCCCAGCATTTT; cdr3_aa: CASSIQDNQPQHF
clone_size: .; v_call: TRBV5-1; d_call: TRBD2; j_call: TRBJ2-2; cdr3_nt: TGCGCCAGCAGCAGAACGACTAGCGGGGGGGCCAAACTTGCCGGGGAGCTGTTTTTT; cdr3_aa: CASSRTTSGGAKLAGELFF
clone_size: few; v_call: TRBV9; d_call: .; j_call: TRBJ2-3; cdr3_nt: TGTGCCAGCAGCCCAGGGGTGGGGGATACGCAGTATTTT; cdr3_aa: CASSPGVGDTQYF
clone_size: few; v_call: TRBV7-6; d_call: .; j_call: TRBJ1-4; cdr3_nt: TGTGCCAGCAGCCCAGGGGTCAGAGATGAAAAACTGTTTTTT; cdr3_aa: CASSPGVRDEKLFF
clone_size: few; v_call: TRBV9; d_call: .; j_call: TRBJ1-1; cdr3_nt: TGTGCCAGCAGCCCCCAGGGAGCGGGTGAAGCTTTCTTT; cdr3_aa: CASSPQGAGEAFF
clone_size: few; v_call: TRBV4-3; d_call: TRBD1; j_call: TRBJ1-2; cdr3_nt: TGCGCCAGCAGCCCGACAGGGAGAGGTCGTGGCTACACCTTC; cdr3_aa: CASSPTGRGRGYTF
clone_size: .; v_call: TRBV7-9; d_call: TRBD2; j_call: TRBJ2-5; cdr3_nt: TGTGCCAGCAGCACCTGGACTAGCGGAGAGGGGGAGACCCAGTACTTC; cdr3_aa: CASSTWTSGEGETQYF
clone_size: .; v_call: TRBV28; d_call: .; j_call: TRBJ2-7; cdr3_nt: TGTGCCAGCAGTCTTCCCAGAGGCTCCTACGAGCAGTACTTC; cdr3_aa: CASSLPRGSYEQYF
clone_size: few; v_call: TRBV9; d_call: .; j_call: TRBJ2-2; cdr3_nt: TGTGCCAGCAGCGTAGTGCCGGCGGAGAACACCGGGGAGCTGTTTTTT; cdr3_aa: CASSVVPAENTGELFF
clone_size: few; v_call: TRBV6-6; d_call: .; j_call: TRBJ2-4; cdr3_nt: TGTGCCAGCAGTACTCCGGGACTCACGCAAAACATTCAGTACTTC; cdr3_aa: CASSTPGLTQNIQYF
clone_size: .; v_call: TRBV27; d_call: .; j_call: TRBJ2-7; cdr3_nt: TGTGCCAGCAGTTTGGGATTACGGGGCGAGCAGTACTTC; cdr3_aa: CASSLGLRGEQYF
clone_size: .; v_call: TRBV4-2; d_call: TRBD2; j_call: TRBJ2-1; cdr3_nt: TGTGCCAGCAGCCTAGAGGGGCGGGAGGGCAATGAGCAGTTCTTC; cdr3_aa: CASSLEGREGNEQFF
clone_size: .; v_call: TRBV13; d_call: TRBD1; j_call: TRBJ1-1; cdr3_nt: TGTGCCAGCAGCTTAAGGGGGCGAAACACTGAAGCTTTCTTT; cdr3_aa: CASSLRGRNTEAFF
clone_size: .; v_call: TRBV11-2; d_call: TRBD2; j_call: TRBJ2-3; cdr3_nt: TGTGCCAGCAGCTCCGTAGCGGGGGGACTCACAGATACGCAGTATTTT; cdr3_aa: CASSSVAGGLTDTQYF
clone_size: .; v_call: TRBV27; d_call: .; j_call: TRBJ1-5; cdr3_nt: TGTGCCAGCAGGCCCTACGGGGAAGAGCCCCAGCATTTT; cdr3_aa: CASRPYGEEPQHF
clone_size: few; v_call: TRBV6-6; d_call: TRBD1; j_call: TRBJ2-2; cdr3_nt: TGTGCCAGCAGCCGACCAGGGGGCCGGGGCACCGGGGAGCTGTTTTTT; cdr3_aa: CASSRPGGRGTGELFF
clone_size: .; v_call: TRBV28; d_call: TRBD1; j_call: TRBJ1-2; cdr3_nt: TGTGCCAGCAGAGGGCAGGGGGCGGGGGTAGGGTTCTATGGCTACACCTTC; cdr3_aa: CASRGQGAGVGFYGYTF
clone_size: .; v_call: TRBV28; d_call: TRBD1; j_call: TRBJ2-3; cdr3_nt: TGTGCCAGCAGTTCAGACAGGGATCGATCCTCAGATACGCAGTATTTT; cdr3_aa: CASSSDRDRSSDTQYF
clone_size: .; v_call: TRBV5-1; d_call: .; j_call: TRBJ1-4; cdr3_nt: TGCGCCAGCAAGTGGGGCCCCCCTCCAACTAATGAAAAACTGTTTTTT; cdr3_aa: CASKWGPPPTNEKLFF
clone_size: few; v_call: TRBV2; d_call: TRBD1; j_call: TRBJ1-2; cdr3_nt: TGTGGCGGGACAGGGTCTTTTGGCTACACCTTC; cdr3_aa: CGGTGSFGYTF
clone_size: few; v_call: TRBV5-1; d_call: TRBD2; j_call: TRBJ2-3; cdr3_nt: TGCGCCAGCAGCTTGGGTGCCGCGGGAGGCGCAGATACGCAGTATTTT; cdr3_aa: CASSLGAAGGADTQYF
clone_size: .; v_call: TRBV29-1; d_call: .; j_call: TRBJ1-2; cdr3_nt: TGCAGCGTGTCGGGTGGAAACTATGGCTACACCTTC; cdr3_aa: CSVSGGNYGYTF
clone_size: .; v_call: TRBV28; d_call: TRBD1; j_call: TRBJ2-7; cdr3_nt: TGTGCCAGCAGTTTACCCGGACAGGTGGGGGCCTACGAGCAGTACTTC; cdr3_aa: CASSLPGQVGAYEQYF
clone_size: .; v_call: TRBV10-3; d_call: .; j_call: TRBJ2-3; cdr3_nt: TGTGCCATCAGTGGAGCCCGTCAGGGCCCAGATACGCAGTATTTT; cdr3_aa: CAISGARQGPDTQYF
clone_size: .; v_call: TRBV5-1; d_call: TRBD1; j_call: TRBJ2-3; cdr3_nt: TGCGCCAGCAGGGACAGGGAGACAGATACGCAGTATTTT; cdr3_aa: CASRDRETDTQYF
clone_size: .; v_call: TRBV30; d_call: .; j_call: TRBJ2-7; cdr3_nt: TGTGCCTGGAGTGTAACGGGAGTTGACGAGCAGTACTTC; cdr3_aa: CAWSVTGVDEQYF
clone_size: .; v_call: TRBV5-6; d_call: .; j_call: TRBJ2-7; cdr3_nt: TGTGCCAGCAGCGTCGGCGGTCCTCTCGAGCAGTACTTC; cdr3_aa: CASSVGGPLEQYF
clone_size: .; v_call: TRBV11-3; d_call: TRBD2; j_call: TRBJ2-2; cdr3_nt: TGTGCCAGCAGCTCACAAAGGTCTAGCGGGGGGGCGGACACCGGGGAGCTGTTTTTT; cdr3_aa: CASSSQRSSGGADTGELFF
clone_size: .; v_call: TRBV11-3; d_call: .; j_call: TRBJ2-7; cdr3_nt: TGTGCCAGCAGCTTAGGGCCTTTCTACGAGCAGTACTTC; cdr3_aa: CASSLGPFYEQYF